This T cell receptor (beta chain) was captured by sequencing in a study of shared clonotypes between healthy human individuals (TCRdb year 2020). Describing the broader study: Two women and a few men aged 18 to 49 years were included in the cohort. Blood TCR repertoires of about 5 healthy adults were deeply sequenced to estimate repertoire size and the extent of clonotype sharing between individuals. Different laboratories and diverse techniques were used to prepare libraries and sequence TCR repertoires, to increase sequencing depth and limit assay-specific biases. Per donor, leukapheresis produced somewhere between about 0.94 and 9 billion PBMCs. General study outcomes and caveats: The genetic and exposure-history diversity represented was limited by the small number of donors. Based on pairwise subsampling, the degree of clonotype sharing among donors was expected to be affected by sequencing depth. Sampling was restricted to blood, and TCR repertoires in tissues likely differ from the TCR repertoires found in blood.

Healthy HIV-negative adults with no recently reported acute infections or vaccinations were included as donors. All donors were Caucasian adults living in Nashville, Tennessee, USA. For unsorted samples, tens of millions of PBMCs were counted, and genomic DNA was extracted using the QIAamp DNA Blood Mini kit. Blood was obtained by leukapheresis, after which PBMCs were separated by Ficoll-Histopaque density gradient centrifugation and cryopreserved in liquid nitrogen vapor phase. TCR CDR3 regions were amplified from genomic DNA by multiplex PCR using the deep immunoSEQ assay. Extracted genomic DNA from each cell subset was distributed evenly across all wells of several immunoSEQ 96-well plates, and each plate was treated as a replicate. Each replicate PCR for unsorted PBMC received 300 to 350 ng genomic DNA, equal to tens of thousands of T cell genomes. Ten immunoSEQ deep assay plates were used to sequence the unsorted PBMC genomic DNA. The purified libraries were quantified using a Qubit 3.0 fluorometer, sized with a Bioanalyzer 2100, and then quantified again using the KAPA Library Quantification kit. Each immunoSEQ 96-well plate was sequenced on its own single-read 150-cycle Illumina NextSeq 550 flow cell. In the source study's methods: The immunoSEQ output contained only junctional sequences without quality scores, so filtering could not match that applied to full-length reads. Sequences were annotated with PyIR, a Python wrapper for IgBLAST v1.9, using IMGT germline references to assign V/J genes and CDR3. Any read was removed if the V/J assignment was weak (E-value above 1e-6), the CDR3 was missing, or the read contained stop codons, out-of-frame junctions, or ambiguous translated residues. V3J clonotypes were defined as sequences sharing an identical inferred V gene, J gene, and CDR3 amino acid sequence. To compute the percentage overlap between repertoires, the number of shared unique clonotypes was divided by the size of the smaller repertoire. Repertoire richness was assessed with RTK rarefaction, the Chao1 estimator, and Recon v2.1 estimates of unobserved clonotypes. Drawn from immuneACCESS, this table holds only the in-frame rearrangements with V and J called that TCRdb kept. Clones are partly lost; checked studies trace under half to an unresolved V gene and leave the rest unexplained. V and J calls plus clone size are reproduced from that table; the DNA served to infer D and trimming. In all, the sample holds 450,000 to 500,000 clones, and approximately 84% of those were seen once. The ten biggest clones cover about an eighth of the sample.

The germline V gene sets CDR1 to SGHDT and CDR2 to YYEEEE. Taken from cysteine to phenylalanine, the CDR3 has 16 residues. The retained sequence is limited to the CDR3, 48 bases, with the frame set at the first base. From V the trimming removes 1 base and from J it removes 5 bases, while the gene matches leave 8 bases of the junction unaccounted for. With regard to this clone: Its antigen is unknown. Qualities for individual bases were not recorded, and no much larger clone is one base off.

The sequenced sample was PBMCs. The chain is assembled from TRBV5-6 and TRBJ2-5; TRBD1 lines up with 10 middle nucleotides. The TCR comes from a woman between 40 and 50 years old in good health. Some clones in this sample may be carry-over from other donors' samples. The DNA sequence is TGTGCCAGCAGCTTGTGGTTGGGACAGGGGATGGAGACCCAGTACTTC. Its translation is CASSLWLGQGMETQYF.